This is a list of T cell receptor beta chains from one sample in a study of blood T cell repertoires in COVID-19. TCRdb's table, derived via immunoSEQ multiplex PCR, lists solely in-frame clones and lacks some. The repertoire holds some 200,000 clones, with around nine tenths as singletons. Sequenced: peripheral blood. Receptor source: a man aged 50 or older with COVID-19, enrolled during active disease. CDR3s include the opening cysteine and the closing phenylalanine or tryptophan. D genes are given only for firm matches. Not all rows give a size; the values are once, few, many and, for expanded clones, a class.

>TRBV27|TRBJ2-1|NA|16|NA
TGTGCCAGCAGCCCCATGGGCGTGGGCTCCTACAATGAGCAGTTCTTC
CASSPMGVGSYNEQFF
>TRBV14|TRBJ2-1|NA|13|NA
TGTGCCAGCAGCCGGTTCGCGGGGAATGAGCAGTTCTTC
CASSRFAGNEQFF
>TRBV4-2|TRBJ2-3|NA|12|NA
TGTGCCAGCAGCCAAGATGGGGGCCGGCAGTATTTT
CASSQDGGRQYF
>TRBV19|TRBJ1-1|NA|13|NA
TGTGCCAGTAGTAGTTCAGAGAACACTGAAGCTTTCTTT
CASSSSENTEAFF
>TRBV7-8|TRBJ1-5|NA|16|NA
TGTGCCAGCAGCTTAGCGCTAGGGGCCGGCAATCAGCCCCAGCATTTT
CASSLALGAGNQPQHF
>TRBV4-3|TRBJ2-3|NA|19|TRBD2
TGCGCCAGCAGCTTCGAGGTGACTAGCGGGGCTCTGGGCACAGATACGCAGTATTTT
CASSFEVTSGALGTDTQYF
>TRBV10-2|TRBJ2-1|NA|14|NA
TGCGCCAGCAATTTAAGGGGATTGAGGAATGAGCAGTTCTTC
CASNLRGLRNEQFF
>TRBV5-4|TRBJ2-3|once|16|TRBD2
TGTGCCAGCAGCTTGGGGACTAGCGGGAGACGAGATACGCAGTATTTT
CASSLGTSGRRDTQYF
>TRBV19|TRBJ1-2|NA|14|TRBD1
TGTGCCAGTAGTAACCAGGGGGCGAGTACTGGCTACACCTTC
CASSNQGASTGYTF
>TRBV5-8|TRBJ2-3|NA|19|TRBD2
TGTGCCAGCAGCTTGGAAGCTAGTGGGGGACTAGCTCGCACAGATACGCAGTATTTT
CASSLEASGGLARTDTQYF
>TRBV19|TRBJ2-3|NA|15|NA
TGTGCCAGTAGTGCCACAGGGCCCCCCACAGATACGCAGTATTTT
CASSATGPPTDTQYF
>TRBV2|TRBJ2-5|NA|16|TRBD2
TGTGCCAGCAGCCGCGGACTAGCGGGGGGGCTGGAGACCCAGTACTTC
CASSRGLAGGLETQYF
>TRBV4-3|TRBJ2-1|NA|17|TRBD2
TGCGCCAGCAGCCAAGAGGCACCGGGACTAGCGGGGAATGAGCAGTTCTTC
CASSQEAPGLAGNEQFF
>TRBV6-5|TRBJ2-7|NA|14|NA
TGTGCCACCCACCAGAAAGACAAACCCTACGAGCAGTACTTC
CATHQKDKPYEQYF
>TRBV28|TRBJ1-2|NA|16|TRBD1
TGTGCCAGCAGTTCGCCGCAGGGACAGGGGATACCCGGCTACACCTTC
CASSSPQGQGIPGYTF
>TRBV29-1|TRBJ1-2|NA|14|NA
TGCAGCGTCACGCGGGGGGAGTTTGACTATGGCTACACCTTC
CSVTRGEFDYGYTF
>TRBV5-1|TRBJ2-1|NA|15|NA
TGCGCCAGCAGCTTGCGACCCAACAGGGACAATGAGCAGTTCTTC
CASSLRPNRDNEQFF
>TRBV21-1|TRBJ1-2|NA|16|NA
TGTGCCAGCAGCAAAGTTCCGGACAGGGTTTCCTATGGCTACACCTTC
CASSKVPDRVSYGYTF
>TRBV6-5|TRBJ1-1|NA|13|NA
TGTGCCAGCAGGGATGTAGCAGCCCGTGAAGCTTTCTTT
CASRDVAAREAFF
>TRBV19|TRBJ1-1|once|16|TRBD1
TGTGCCACCAGGGACAGGGGGCGGCCTTTGGGCACTGAAGCTTTCTTT
CATRDRGRPLGTEAFF
>TRBV5-6|TRBJ2-7|NA|13|NA
TGTGCCAGCAGCTTGTTCGGTTTCTACGAGCAGTACTTC
CASSLFGFYEQYF
>TRBV2|TRBJ2-1|NA|16|TRBD1
TGTGCCAGCAGTACTGCGGGACAGGGTTATTTGGGTGAGCAGTTCTTC
CASSTAGQGYLGEQFF
>TRBV3-1/TRBV3-2|TRBJ2-1|NA|16|TRBD1
TGTGCCAGCAGCCCCAGGGGGCTGGGGTCCTACAATGAGCAGTTCTTC
CASSPRGLGSYNEQFF
>TRBV2|TRBJ1-5|NA|13|NA
TGTGCCAGCAGTGTTGGTCGGGTTCAGCCCCAGCATTTT
CASSVGRVQPQHF
>TRBV19|TRBJ1-6|many|13|NA
TGTGCCAGCTCAGAAAACCGTAATTCACCCCTCCACTTT
CASSENRNSPLHF
>TRBV5-6|TRBJ1-1|NA|13|TRBD1
TGTGCCAGCAGCTCGTGGACAGGGTCTGAAGCTTTCTTT
CASSSWTGSEAFF
>TRBV9|TRBJ1-1|NA|13|NA
TGTGCCAGCAGCGTAGCTCAGGACACTGAAGCTTTCTTT
CASSVAQDTEAFF
>TRBV25-1|TRBJ1-5|NA|12|NA
TGTGCCAGCAGACAGGGAGGGCAGCCCCAGCATTTT
CASRQGGQPQHF
>TRBV5-1|TRBJ2-1|once|14|TRBD2
TGCGCCAGCAGCCACGCGCCGGGGGGCAATGAGCAGTTCTTC
CASSHAPGGNEQFF
>TRBV7-2|TRBJ2-5|NA|14|NA
TGTGCCAGCAGCTTAGCTGGCAGGGCTGAGACCCAGTACTTC
CASSLAGRAETQYF
>TRBV5-4|TRBJ2-7|once|15|TRBD1
TGTGCCAGCAGTCAAGAGGGGACAGGGCTCATCGAGCAGTACTTC
CASSQEGTGLIEQYF
>TRBV10-3|TRBJ2-5|NA|10|NA
TGTGCCATCGGGAGGGAGACCCAGTACTTC
CAIGRETQYF
>TRBV28|TRBJ1-5|NA|15|TRBD1
TGTGCCAGCAGTTCAGGGGACAGGGGTGATCAGCCCCAGCATTTT
CASSSGDRGDQPQHF
>TRBV28|TRBJ2-1|NA|15|TRBD2
TGTGCCAGCAGGCCCACCCTCCAGCGGGGGGGTGAGCAGTTCTTC
CASRPTLQRGGEQFF
>TRBV6-5|TRBJ1-1|NA|14|TRBD1
TGTGCCAGCAGTTACCGTGGGACAGACCTTGAAGCTTTCTTT
CASSYRGTDLEAFF
>TRBV18|TRBJ2-3|NA|16|TRBD2
TGTGCCAGCTCCCCGAACCCTAGCGGGAGTTGGAATACGCAGTATTTT
CASSPNPSGSWNTQYF
>TRBV18|TRBJ1-1|NA|16|NA
TGTGCCAGCTCACCACCTTCCGGGGATCCGAACACTGAAGCTTTCTTT
CASSPPSGDPNTEAFF
>TRBV9|TRBJ1-5|NA|15|NA
TGTGCCAGCAGCGTAGGAGATAGTGGCAATCAGCCCCAGCATTTT
CASSVGDSGNQPQHF
>TRBV2|TRBJ1-2|NA|13|NA
TGTGCCAGCAGCGACACCACTGGCTATGGCTACACCTTC
CASSDTTGYGYTF
>TRBV2|TRBJ2-1|NA|15|TRBD2
TGTGCCAGCAGCCAACTGGCTAGCGGGAGGGCTGAGCAGTTCTTC
CASSQLASGRAEQFF
>TRBV9|TRBJ2-1|few|15|TRBD2
TGTGCCAGCAGCGTAGAGGGCGGGAGGGTGAATGAGCAGTTCTTC
CASSVEGGRVNEQFF